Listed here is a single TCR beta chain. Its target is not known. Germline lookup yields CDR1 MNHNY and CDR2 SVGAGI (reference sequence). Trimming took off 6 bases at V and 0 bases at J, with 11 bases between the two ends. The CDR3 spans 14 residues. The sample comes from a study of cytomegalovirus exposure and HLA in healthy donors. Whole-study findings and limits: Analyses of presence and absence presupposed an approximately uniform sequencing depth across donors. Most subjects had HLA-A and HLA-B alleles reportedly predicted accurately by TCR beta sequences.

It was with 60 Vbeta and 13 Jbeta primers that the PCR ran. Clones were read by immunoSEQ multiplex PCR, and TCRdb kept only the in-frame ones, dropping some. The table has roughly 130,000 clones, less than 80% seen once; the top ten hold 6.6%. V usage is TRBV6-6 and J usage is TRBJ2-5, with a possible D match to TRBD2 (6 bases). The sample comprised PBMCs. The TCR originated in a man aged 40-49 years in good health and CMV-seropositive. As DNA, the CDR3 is TGTGCCAGCAGCGGTGGGACTTACCAAGAGACCCAGTACTTC. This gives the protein CASSGGTYQETQYF.